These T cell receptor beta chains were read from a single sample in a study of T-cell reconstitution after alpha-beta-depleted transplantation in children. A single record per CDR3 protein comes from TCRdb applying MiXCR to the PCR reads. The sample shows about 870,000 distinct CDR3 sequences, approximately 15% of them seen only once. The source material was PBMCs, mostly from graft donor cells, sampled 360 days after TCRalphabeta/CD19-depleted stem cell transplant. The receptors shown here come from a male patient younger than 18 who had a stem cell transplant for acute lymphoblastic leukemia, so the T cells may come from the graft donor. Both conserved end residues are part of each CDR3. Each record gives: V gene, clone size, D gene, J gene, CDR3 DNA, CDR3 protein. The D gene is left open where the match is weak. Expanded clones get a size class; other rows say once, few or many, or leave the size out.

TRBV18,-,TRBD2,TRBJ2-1,TGTGCCAGCTCACCATCGGAGCGACTAGCCTCCAATGAGCAGTTCTTC,CASSPSERLASNEQFF
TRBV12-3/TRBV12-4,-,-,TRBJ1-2,TGTGCCAGCAGCCCGGTCTATGGCTACACCTTC,CASSPVYGYTF
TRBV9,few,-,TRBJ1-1,TGTGCCAGCAGCGTAGGCGTTAATCTAATGAACACTGAAGCTTTCTTT,CASSVGVNLMNTEAFF
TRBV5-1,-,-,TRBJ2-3,TGCGCCAGCAGGGGGTCCCTCGGCACAGATACGCAGTATTTT,CASRGSLGTDTQYF
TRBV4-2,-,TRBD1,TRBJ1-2,TGTGCCAGCAGCCAAGACTTGACAGGGCTGAAAGGCTACACCTTC,CASSQDLTGLKGYTF
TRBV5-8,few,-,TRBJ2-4,TGTGCCAGCAGCCTTAGAGTAGGACTAGCCAAAAACATTCAGTACTTC,CASSLRVGLAKNIQYF
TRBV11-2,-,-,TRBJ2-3,TGTGCCAGCAGTTCAACTGCTATTTTGGCAGATACGCAGTATTTT,CASSSTAILADTQYF
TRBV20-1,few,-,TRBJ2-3,TGCAGTGCGACTTACAGGGCAAACACAGATACGCAGTATTTT,CSATYRANTDTQYF
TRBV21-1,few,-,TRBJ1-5,TGTGCCAGCCCGAGGGGGTCTAGCAATCAGCCCCAGCATTTT,CASPRGSSNQPQHF
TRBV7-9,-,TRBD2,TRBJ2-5,TGTGCCACTATATCCGGGACTAGCGGGAGGGGGACGGAGACCCAGTACTTC,CATISGTSGRGTETQYF
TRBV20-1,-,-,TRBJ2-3,TGCAGTGCCCGGCCCAGCCTCACAGATACGCAGTATTTT,CSARPSLTDTQYF
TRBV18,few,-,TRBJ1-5,TGTGCCAGCTCACCACAGGAAGGTATGCCCCAGCATTTT,CASSPQEGMPQHF
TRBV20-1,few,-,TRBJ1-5,TGCAGTGCCACGTTCGGGCAGACCAATCAGCCCCAGCATTTT,CSATFGQTNQPQHF
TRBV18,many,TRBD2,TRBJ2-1,TGTGCCAGCTCACCTGGACTAGCGGGAGCCTATGAGCAGTTCTTC,CASSPGLAGAYEQFF
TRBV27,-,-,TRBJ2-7,TGTGCCAGCAGTTCCCAGGACGGGGAAGACTCCTACGAGCAGTACTTC,CASSSQDGEDSYEQYF
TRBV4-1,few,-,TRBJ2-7,TGCGCCAGCAGCCACCTAACTAGCTACGAGCAGTACTTC,CASSHLTSYEQYF
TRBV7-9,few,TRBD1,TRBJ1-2,TGTGCCAGCAGCCCGGTCGAGACAGGGCACTATGGCTACACCTTC,CASSPVETGHYGYTF
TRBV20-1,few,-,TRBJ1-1,TGCAGTGCCCCGCTAGGAGGTTACACTGAAGCTTTCTTT,CSAPLGGYTEAFF
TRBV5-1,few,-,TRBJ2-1,TGCGCCAGCAGCTTGGATTTCAGGGGATACTACAATGAGCAGTTCTTC,CASSLDFRGYYNEQFF
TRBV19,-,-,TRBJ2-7,TGTGCCAGTAGTTCGCCAGGTGCCTACTACGAGCAGTACTTC,CASSSPGAYYEQYF
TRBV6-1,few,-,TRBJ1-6,TGTGCCAGCAGGCCCCCAGGGGCTCGGTGGTATAATTCACCCCTCCACTTT,CASRPPGARWYNSPLHF
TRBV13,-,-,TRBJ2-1,TGTGCCAGCAGCTTAAAGGAGCAGTTCTTC,CASSLKEQFF
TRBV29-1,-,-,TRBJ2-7,TGCAGCGTTGAAGAGGAGCAGGGGACCTACGAGCAGTACTTC,CSVEEEQGTYEQYF
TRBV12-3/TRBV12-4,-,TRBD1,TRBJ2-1,TGTGCCAGCGGGGATACCAGGGGGCGCATCCATGAGCAGTTCTTC,CASGDTRGRIHEQFF
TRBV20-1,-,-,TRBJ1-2,TGCAGTGCTAGAGGTGTCGGTGGCTACACCTTC,CSARGVGGYTF
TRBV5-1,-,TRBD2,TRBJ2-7,TGCGCCAGCACCCGGGGTGGCGGGAGGATATACGAGCAGTACTTC,CASTRGGGRIYEQYF
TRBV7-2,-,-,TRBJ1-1,TGTGCCAGCAGCCCACCGGATTACGGTCCCGGTGAAGCTTTCTTT,CASSPPDYGPGEAFF
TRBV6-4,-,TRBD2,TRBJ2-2,TGTGCCAGCCGTTCGATGAGCGGGAGTTCCGCCGGGGAGCTGTTTTTT,CASRSMSGSSAGELFF
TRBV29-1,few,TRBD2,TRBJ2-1,TGCAGCGTTGAAGGACTAGCGGGATCGGATGAGCAGTTCTTC,CSVEGLAGSDEQFF
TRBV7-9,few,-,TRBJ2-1,TGTGCCAGCAGCTTAGGAGGGACTTCCCGGGATGAGCAGTTCTTC,CASSLGGTSRDEQFF
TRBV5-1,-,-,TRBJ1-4,TGCGCCAGCACCCGGGGGACGGCCGACCTTGAAAAACTGTTTTTT,CASTRGTADLEKLFF
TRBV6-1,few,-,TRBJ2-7,TGTGCCAGCAGTGGACTCCATGACCACTACGAGCAGTACTTC,CASSGLHDHYEQYF
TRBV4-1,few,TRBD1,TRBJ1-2,TGCGCCAGCAGCCACCACAGGGGGCATGTTGGCTACACCTTC,CASSHHRGHVGYTF
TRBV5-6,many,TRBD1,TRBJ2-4,TGTGCCAGCAGTTCTGTCGACAGGGGGATGAGGAACATTCAGTACTTC,CASSSVDRGMRNIQYF
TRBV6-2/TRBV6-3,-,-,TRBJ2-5,TGTGCCAGCAAGGTTCTAGCAGCGCCGTTAGCTCAACTACAAGAGACCCAGTACTTC,CASKVLAAPLAQLQETQYF